This entry concerns a single T cell receptor beta chain. It was with 60 Vbeta and 13 Jbeta primers that the PCR ran. Sequencing was performed with immunoSEQ multiplex PCR; in TCRdb, only in-frame clones are kept and a portion is missing. Here the sample table reports about 130,000 clones. The data stem from a study of cytomegalovirus exposure and HLA in healthy donors. Germline V lookup: CDR1 MRHNA, CDR2 SNTAGT. The V end was cut by 6 bases, the J end by 6 bases, with 8 bases between. The CDR3 runs 12 residues. The V call is TRBV6-4, the J call TRBJ2-2; no reliable D call. The TCR was taken from a man in his thirties or forties in good health and CMV-seronegative. The sequenced sample was PBMCs. Here the CDR3 reads CASSTMAGELFF. As DNA, the CDR3 is TGTGCCAGCAGCACTATGGCCGGGGAGCTGTTTTTT.